Listed here are 24 T cell receptor beta chains from one sample, sequenced in a study of T cells expressing NK-cell markers. TCRdb reanalyzed the 5' RACE reads, giving one entry per CDR3 protein sequence and no DNA. Its table records some 460,000 distinct CDR3 sequences. The sequenced sample consisted of blood T cells: a sorted CD56 or NKG2C T cell subset, CD4+ or CD8+ T cells, or bulk PBMC T cells (not recorded which). These receptors originate from a woman aged 45 to 65 in good health.

The genes are TRBV27 and TRBJ2-7; TCRdb calls TRBD2, which cannot be checked without DNA. The CDR3 is made up of 15 amino acids. CDR1 is MNHEY and CDR2 is SMNVEV in the germline V gene (reference sequence). The CDR3 region is CASSRLGAMSDEQYF.

The chain recombines TRBV5-1 with TRBJ2-1; as DNA is missing, the TRBD1 call by TCRdb cannot be tested. The CDR3 is 11 residues long. Germline V gene lookup returns CDR1 SGHRS and CDR2 YFSETQ. The CDR3 spells CASSDGAEQFF.

This chain connects TRBV5-1 to TRBJ2-2; the D gene TCRdb calls, TRBD2, cannot be checked with no DNA. Per the germline V gene, CDR1 is SGHRS and CDR2 is YFSETQ. This CDR3 contains 15 residues. Here the CDR3 reads CASSPERLAGGELFF.

This chain uses TRBV11-2 with TRBJ2-4; no DNA is available, so the TRBD1 call from TCRdb remains unchecked. Germline V CDR1 and CDR2: SGHAT, FQNNGV. The CDR3 consists of 13 residues. This CDR3 reads CASTSGTGDIQYF.

This chain connects TRBV3-1 to TRBJ2-1; TCRdb calls TRBD2, which cannot be checked without DNA. In germline, CDR1 is LGHDT, CDR2 YNNKEL (reference sequence). This CDR3 contains 15 residues. CDR3 loop: CASSWGGLAEHEQFF.

J is TRBJ1-5 and V is TRBV27. The CDR3 length is 14 residues. From germline, CDR1 is MNHEY and CDR2 SMNVEV (reference sequence). CDR3 in amino acids: CASKPEYSNQPQHF.

The rearrangement links TRBV7-9 to TRBJ2-7; TCRdb outputs TRBD1, but without DNA this stays unchecked. This CDR3 spans 14 amino acids. Germline lookup yields CDR1 SEHNR and CDR2 FQNEAQ (reference sequence). CDR3 sequence reads: CASRRTGDGYEQYF.

The chain combines TRBV19 with TRBJ2-1; TCRdb lists TRBD2, though no DNA is available to test this call. Germline V gene data show CDR1 as LNHDA and CDR2 as SQIVND (reference sequence). The CDR3 is 17 amino acids. CDR3 amino acids: CASSRGLVTGRDNEQFF.

V gene TRBV12-3 or TRBV12-4 combines with J gene TRBJ2-2; TCRdb names TRBD2, which stays unverified in the absence of DNA. CDR3 size: 14 residues. Here the CDR3 reads CASSLLAGVGELFF.

The J gene is TRBJ2-1, the V gene TRBV7-9; the D gene TCRdb calls, TRBD1, cannot be checked with no DNA. CDR1 SEHNR and CDR2 FQNEAQ come from the germline V gene (reference sequence). This CDR3 region has 15 residues. The CDR3 spells CASSWTGARGEEQFF.

This chain uses TRBV24-1 with TRBJ2-5; no DNA is available, so the TRBD1 call from TCRdb remains unchecked. From germline, CDR1 is KGHDR and CDR2 SFDVKD. This CDR3 spans 16 amino acids. The CDR3 protein is CATSDPGQTYQETQYF.

V gene TRBV20-1 combines with J gene TRBJ2-3; there is no DNA to check the TCRdb D call of TRBD2. Germline-derived CDR1 and CDR2 are DFQATT and SNEGSKA (reference sequence). CDR3 size: 16 residues. Here the CDR3 reads CSVPQVAGGGTDTQYF.

V and J are TRBV5-1 and TRBJ2-5; TCRdb designates TRBD1, a call that cannot be tested without DNA. There are 14 residues in the CDR3. Germline V lookup: CDR1 SGHRS, CDR2 YFSETQ. Here the CDR3 reads CASSPDGGRETQYF.

The chain links TRBV12-3 or TRBV12-4 to TRBJ2-2. The CDR3 sequence is 11 residues long. This chain's CDR3 is CASSLKGTVFF.

The V and J genes are TRBV20-1 and TRBJ1-1; absent DNA, TCRdb's TRBD1 call cannot be checked. The germline CDR1 and CDR2 sequences are DFQATT and SNEGSKA (reference sequence). The CDR3 is 16 residues long. The CDR3: CSAPTGGGGMNTEAFF.

The J gene is TRBJ1-6, the V gene TRBV6-4. The CDR3 is made up of 15 amino acids. Germline V lookup: CDR1 MRHNA, CDR2 SNTAGT. The CDR3 loop reads CANRGREPRRSPLHF.

V is TRBV27 and J is TRBJ2-2; the TCRdb call, TRBD1, lacks DNA for checking. Germline assignment: CDR1 MNHEY and CDR2 SMNVEV (reference sequence). This CDR3 has 15 amino acids. This CDR3 is CASSTGTANTGELFF.

The V and J genes are TRBV18 and TRBJ2-1; TCRdb's D call of TRBD2 is untestable without DNA. Germline assignment: CDR1 KGHSH and CDR2 LQKENI. CDR3 length equals 18 residues. The CDR3 here is CASSPLSGGLASYNEQFF.

This chain connects TRBV11-2 to TRBJ1-2; there is no DNA to check the TCRdb D call of TRBD1. CDR1 SGHAT and CDR2 FQNNGV come from the germline V gene. The CDR3 sequence is 14 residues long. CDR3 region: CASSYWMRGDGYTF.

V usage is TRBV12-3 or TRBV12-4 and J usage is TRBJ1-1. This CDR3 comprises 14 residues. This chain's CDR3 is CASRSTAIESTAFF.

The V and J genes are TRBV29-1 and TRBJ2-7; the TRBD1 assignment by TCRdb is unverifiable without DNA. Per the germline V gene, CDR1 is SQVTM and CDR2 is ANQGSEA. The CDR3 covers 12 residues. This CDR3 reads CSVDYGAFEQYF.

This chain connects TRBV5-1 to TRBJ2-1; TCRdb's D call, TRBD2, is unchecked because there is no DNA. The length of the CDR3 is 18 residues. The germline V gene has CDR1 SGHRS and CDR2 YFSETQ. The CDR3 sequence is CASSLIRLAGASYNEQFF.

The chain combines TRBV6-6 with TRBJ1-2. Germline CDR1 MNHNY, CDR2 SVGAGI (reference sequence). CDR3 length equals 16 residues. The CDR3 spells CASSSFGRNSNYGYTF.

This sequence joins TRBV12-3 or TRBV12-4 and TRBJ1-1; the TCRdb D gene call, TRBD1, has no DNA to confirm it. CDR3 length: 16 residues. The chain's CDR3 is CASSLGPRGRGDEAFF.